This TCR beta chain was obtained from a study of blood T cell repertoires in COVID-19. For the study at large: Samples of COVID-19 (acute and convalescent) were obtained from the United States, Italy and Spain. Sample material is recorded as cDNA or gDNA derived from T cells, B-cell-depleted T cells, or PBMCs.

Here immunoSEQ multiplex PCR was the method, and the copy in TCRdb shows in-frame clones only, minus some. The repertoire has about 220,000 clones, approximately 77% of them found once; the top ten carry about 3.8%. Trimming took 4 bases from V and 2 from J, leaving 8 bases between them. The CDR3 spans 13 residues. The specimen sequenced was peripheral blood. The J gene is TRBJ1-2, the V gene TRBV12-3 or TRBV12-4; D perhaps matches TRBD1 (5 bases). The TCR comes from a woman of 80 years or more with acute or convalescent COVID-19. The CDR3: CASSSDRNYGYTF. CDR3 DNA: TGTGCCAGCAGTTCCGACAGAAACTATGGCTACACCTTC.